This TCR beta chain was retrieved from a study of beta chain features in type 1 diabetes. Only a few counts were recorded for this clone. Its antigen is undetermined. Study-wide results and limits: Researchers report that Type 1 diabetes patients had moderately but significantly shorter TCRB CDR3s across all four CD4+ subsets. There were fewer insertions and more deletions at the VDJ junctions of type 1 diabetes patients.

Expressed TCRB transcripts were sequenced, since all the RNA that had been isolated was reverse transcribed. Generated by immunoSEQ multiplex PCR, the TCRdb table keeps only in-frame clones and is missing some. Here the sample spans some 350,000 clones, over 8.5% being singletons. The V gene lost 3 bases and the J gene lost 0 bases, with 11 bases spanning the gap. In germline, CDR1 is MGHDK, CDR2 SYGVNS. The CDR3 spans 15 residues. Around 110 mL of blood, on average, came from one heparinised draw per donor. The sample taken for sequencing was central memory CD4+ T cells from blood. The origin of this receptor is a man younger than 40 with type 1 diabetes. The chain has TRBV25-1 and TRBJ1-1, with D possibly TRBD1 on 5 matching bases. CDR3 loop: CASSDYGTVNTEAFF. CDR3 sequence (DNA): TGTGCCAGCAGTGATTATGGGACGGTGAACACTGAAGCTTTCTTT.